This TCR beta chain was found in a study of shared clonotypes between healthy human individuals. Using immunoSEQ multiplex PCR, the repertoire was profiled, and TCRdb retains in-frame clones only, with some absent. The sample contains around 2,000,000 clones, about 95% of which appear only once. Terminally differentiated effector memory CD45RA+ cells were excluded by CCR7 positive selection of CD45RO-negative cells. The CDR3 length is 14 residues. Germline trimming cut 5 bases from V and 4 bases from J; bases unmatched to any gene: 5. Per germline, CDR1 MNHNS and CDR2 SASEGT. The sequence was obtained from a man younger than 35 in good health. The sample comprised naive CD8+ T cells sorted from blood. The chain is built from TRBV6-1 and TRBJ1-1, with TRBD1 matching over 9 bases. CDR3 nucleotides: TGTGCCAGCAGTCCCGGGACAGGGATCACTGAAGCTTTCTTT. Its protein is CASSPGTGITEAFF.